One and the same sample provided the 19 T cell receptor beta chains below, sequenced in a study of blood T cells in healthy people across ages. The second PCR ran roughly 7 to 12 cycles with a sample-barcoded 5' primer and J-beta primers. TCRdb used MiXCR to reprocess the 5' RACE reads, holding one entry per CDR3 protein. The sample includes over 1,200,000 distinct CDR3 sequences, around 59% of them seen just once. The sequencing sample was made of blood. These receptors all come from a man aged 18 to 30 in good health.

The chain carries TRBV28 and TRBJ2-3, with 8 bases identical to TRBD2. Losses at the gene ends were 9 bases for V and 0 bases for J; bases not matched to a gene: 5. Germline V gene lookup returns CDR1 MDHEN and CDR2 SYDVKM. The CDR3 sequence is 14 residues long. CDR3 protein: CARLAGPSTDTQYF. The CDR3 DNA follows: TGTGCCAGGTTAGCGGGGCCCAGCACAGATACGCAGTATTTT. Full variable domain (missing parts from reference TRBV28 and TRBJ2-3): DVKVTQSSRYLVKRTGEKVFLECVQDMDHENMFWYRQDPGLGLRLIYFSYDVKMKEKGDIPEGYSVSREKKERFSLILESASTNQTSMYLCARLAGPSTDTQYFGPGTRLTVL.

This chain uses TRBV12-3 or TRBV12-4 with TRBJ2-5; the D gene is possibly TRBD2 (6 bases). The length of the CDR3 is 16 residues. The V and J ends lost 3 bases and 5 bases respectively, with 19 bases between them. The CDR3 DNA sequence: TGTGCCAGCAGTTTCGGGGAGGAAACGGGGAACGAGACCCAGTACTTC. Its protein product is CASSFGEETGNETQYF.

CDR3 DNA: TGTGCCAGCAGCGCCCCAGCGGGACACTACAATGAGCAGTTCTTC. Its protein product is CASSAPAGHYNEQFF. The chain is built from TRBV7-9 and TRBJ2-1; D might be TRBD2 (7 bases). CDR1 SEHNR and CDR2 FQNEAQ come from the germline V gene (reference sequence). The CDR3 spans 15 residues. The V end was cut by 5 bases, the J end by 3 bases, with 14 bases between.

The chain has TRBV20-1 and TRBJ1-5; 9 nucleotides line up with TRBD1. The length of the CDR3 is 15 residues. Germline trimming cut 6 bases from V and 3 bases from J; bases unmatched to any gene: 9. In germline, CDR1 is DFQATT, CDR2 SNEGSKA (reference sequence). CDR3 sequence reads: CSAKPGQGYNQPQHF. The CDR3 bases are TGCAGTGCCAAGCCGGGACAGGGATACAATCAGCCCCAGCATTTT.

The chain combines TRBV7-9 with TRBJ2-5; the D gene is possibly TRBD1 (6 bases). The CDR3 length is 15 residues. Germline CDR1 and CDR2: SEHNR and FQNEAQ (reference sequence). The V end was cut by 4 bases, the J end by 0 bases, with 12 bases between. The CDR3 region is CASSSTTGYQETQYF. The CDR3 DNA reads as TGTGCCAGCAGCTCGACTACAGGGTACCAAGAGACCCAGTACTTC. Combining the CDR3 with reference TRBV7-9 and TRBJ2-5 gives the whole variable domain DTGVSQNPRHKITKRGQNVTFRCDPISEHNRLYWYRQTLGQGPEFLTYFQNEAQLEKSRLLSDRFSAERPKGSFSTLEIQRTEQGDSAMYLCASSSTTGYQETQYFGPGTRLLVL.

The chain employs TRBV7-9 and TRBJ2-1; TRBD1 might be the D (6 bases). V lost 5 bases to trimming and J lost 5 bases, with 16 bases between them. From germline, CDR1 is SEHNR and CDR2 FQNEAQ (reference sequence). The CDR3 has 15 amino acids. In DNA form, the CDR3 reads TGTGCCAGCAGCCAAACAGGGTCGATAGACAATGAGCAGTTCTTC. Translated, it gives CASSQTGSIDNEQFF. Together with reference TRBV7-9 and TRBJ2-1, the CDR3 gives the full variable domain: DTGVSQNPRHKITKRGQNVTFRCDPISEHNRLYWYRQTLGQGPEFLTYFQNEAQLEKSRLLSDRFSAERPKGSFSTLEIQRTEQGDSAMYLCASSQTGSIDNEQFFGPGTRLTVL.

The chain employs TRBV6-2 or TRBV6-3 and TRBJ2-4; D is undetermined. CDR3 length equals 12 residues. From germline, CDR1 is MNHEY and CDR2 SVGEGT. Trimming took off 8 bases at V and 7 bases at J, with 12 bases between the two ends. This chain's CDR3 is CASGMYSNIQYF. DNA of the CDR3: TGTGCCAGCGGAATGTATAGTAACATTCAGTACTTC.

V gene TRBV28 combines with J gene TRBJ2-1; D remains ambiguous. Per germline, CDR1 MDHEN and CDR2 SYDVKM. The CDR3 runs to 14 residues. Trimming shortened V by 5 bases and J by 5 bases, and 13 bases separated the two germline ends. The CDR3 coding sequence is TGTGCCAGCAGTCCTGAGATAAGTAACAATGAGCAGTTCTTC. It translates to CASSPEISNNEQFF.

V usage is TRBV6-5 and J usage is TRBJ1-2; 8 bases map to TRBD1. With 5 bases clipped from V and 4 bases from J, the junction kept 6 bases outside the gene matches. Germline V gene data show CDR1 as MNHEY and CDR2 as SVGAGI. The CDR3 extends over 14 amino acids. The chain's CDR3 is CASSEHRGTYGYTF. The CDR3 DNA follows: TGTGCCAGCAGTGAGCACAGGGGGACCTATGGCTACACCTTC.

The chain combines TRBV25-1 with TRBJ2-5; 9 bases align to TRBD1. Gene TRBJ2-7 matches the end of the DNA better, so the J call may be wrong. The CDR3 is made up of 13 amino acids. From germline, CDR1 is MGHDK and CDR2 SYGVNS. This CDR3 is CASAGTGSVEQYF. CDR3 sequence (DNA): TGTGCCAGCGCCGGGACAGGGTCGGTCGAGCAGTACTTC.

The J gene is TRBJ2-1, the V gene TRBV6-2 or TRBV6-3; 9 nucleotides align to TRBD1. J lost 7 bases, V lost 7 bases, and 11 bases had no gene match. Germline loops: CDR1 MNHEY, CDR2 SVGEGT. The CDR3 contains 15 residues. CDR3 in amino acids: CASTVAGTGLNEQFF. CDR3 in DNA: TGTGCCAGCACCGTTGCCGGGACAGGGCTGAATGAGCAGTTCTTC.

This clonotype was counted a few times. The V and J genes are TRBV29-1 and TRBJ2-5, with D tentatively TRBD1 or TRBD2 (5 bases each). There are 13 residues in the CDR3. Germline V lookup: CDR1 SQVTM, CDR2 ANQGSEA. V was shortened by 7 bases and J by 5 bases, with 17 bases between the two germline ends. This CDR3 reads CSAHGWGGETQYF. The CDR3 nucleotides are TGCAGCGCCCACGGCTGGGGCGGGGAGACCCAGTACTTC.

The chain carries TRBV7-9 and TRBJ2-1; 10 bases fit TRBD2. With V trimmed by 5 bases and J by 5 bases, 9 bases remained unmatched. Germline CDR1 reads SEHNR; CDR2 reads FQNEAQ (reference sequence). There are 16 residues in the CDR3. The CDR3 spells CASSILSGRSNNEQFF. CDR3 bases: TGTGCCAGCAGCATACTTAGCGGGAGGTCTAACAATGAGCAGTTCTTC.

This chain joins TRBV4-1 and TRBJ1-5; a possible D gene is TRBD1 (6 bases). V was shortened by 1 base and J by 7 bases, with 14 bases between the two germline ends. The CDR3 is 15 amino acids. The germline gives CDR1 MGHRA, CDR2 YSYEKL. The CDR3 sequence: CASSQVTGNGQPQHF. DNA for the CDR3: TGCGCCAGCAGCCAAGTAACAGGGAATGGGCAGCCCCAGCATTTT.

The chain couples TRBV3-1 to TRBJ2-1; 10 bases agree with TRBD2. The CDR3 totals 19 residues. CDR1 LGHDT and CDR2 YNNKEL come from the germline V gene (reference sequence). The trim removed 0 bases at V and 8 bases at J, leaving 16 bases unmatched. CDR3 loop: CASSQDPTLLAGDEYEQFF. Here the CDR3 DNA reads TGTGCCAGCAGCCAAGATCCTACCCTCCTAGCGGGAGATGAATATGAGCAGTTCTTC.

The chain has TRBV3-1 and TRBJ2-3; D is possibly TRBD2 (6 bases). V gave up 1 base and J gave up 6 bases, with 17 bases separating them. This CDR3 comprises 16 residues. Germline V gene data show CDR1 as LGHDT and CDR2 as YNNKEL (reference sequence). In nucleotides, the CDR3 is TGTGCCAGCAGCCAAGTTATAAGGAGGGCCGGCGATACGCAGTATTTT. Its translation is CASSQVIRRAGDTQYF.

This clonotype was found once. This chain joins TRBV9 and TRBJ2-1, with a tentative D call TRBD2 (5 bases). CDR3 length equals 15 residues. Germline V gene data show CDR1 as SGDLS and CDR2 as YYNGEE. Trimming shortened V by 4 bases and J by 10 bases, and 21 bases separated the two germline ends. For the CDR3, the DNA is TGTGCCAGCAGCCCTCGTTTGGCGTCAGCGGACGAGCAGTTCTTC. This gives the protein CASSPRLASADEQFF.

The chain links TRBV5-1 to TRBJ1-6; 7 positions agree with TRBD1. In germline, CDR1 is SGHRS, CDR2 YFSETQ. The CDR3 length is 15 residues. V trimming: 3 bases; J trimming: 10 bases; junction bases outside the gene matches: 10. The CDR3 nucleotides are TGCGCCAGCAGCTCCGTAGGGGGCACTATATCACCCCTCCACTTT. As protein: CASSSVGGTISPLHF.

The gene calls are TRBV4-1 and TRBJ2-7; 8 bases map to TRBD1. Trimming cost V 4 bases and J 6 bases; bases outside gene matches: 11. This CDR3 region has 15 residues. In germline, CDR1 is MGHRA, CDR2 YSYEKL. The CDR3, as DNA: TGCGCCAGCAGCCCTCTCGGGACAGGTACCCGCGAGCAGTACTTC. As protein: CASSPLGTGTREQYF.